A single sample gave rise to the 22 T cell receptor beta chains below, sequenced in a study of beta chain features in type 1 diabetes. Overall study results and limits: TCRB CDR3s from Type 1 diabetes patients were moderately but significantly shorter in all four CD4+ subsets.

Antigens for these TCRs are unknown. All of the isolated RNA was reverse transcribed, so expressed TCRB transcripts were sequenced. Method: immunoSEQ multiplex PCR; TCRdb's copy keeps in-frame clones and lacks some. The sample yields 400,000 or so clones, 10% to 15% seen once. Sequencing was carried out using naive CD4+ T cells from blood. The source is a young woman with type 1 diabetes.

The rearrangement links TRBV5-1 to TRBJ1-1, with 9 bases lining up with TRBD1. Per the germline V gene, CDR1 is SGHRS and CDR2 is YFSETQ. The V gene end was trimmed by 4 bases and the J gene end by 6 bases; junction bases not matched to a gene: 10. The CDR3 has 15 residues. The CDR3 bases are TGCGCCAGCAGCGGGACAGGGCGGGCGGGCCCTGAAGCTTTCTTT. Translation: CASSGTGRAGPEAFF.

The rearrangement links TRBV27 to TRBJ1-2, with TRBD1 as a possible D gene (5 bases). The germline V gene encodes CDR1 MNHEY and CDR2 SMNVEV (reference sequence). The CDR3 is 14 residues long. Trimming took off 2 bases at V and 4 bases at J, with 11 bases between the two ends. The CDR3 DNA reads TGTGCCAGCAGTTTAGTCGCGGACACCTATGGCTACACCTTC. It specifies CASSLVADTYGYTF.

This sequence joins TRBV28 and TRBJ2-7; no definite D call. The CDR3 extends over 14 amino acids. Per germline, CDR1 MDHEN and CDR2 SYDVKM. V shed 0 bases and J shed 2 bases, with 8 bases lying between them. CDR3 DNA: TGTGCCAGCAGTTTATGGCAGGTAACCTACGAGCAGTACTTC. Its translation: CASSLWQVTYEQYF.

In this sample, this clone turned up a few times. The chain is built from TRBV18 and TRBJ2-7, with D possibly matching TRBD1 (5 bases). The V and J ends lost 6 bases and 5 bases respectively, with 11 bases between them. The CDR3 has 12 residues. Germline CDR1 and CDR2: KGHSH and LQKENI. This chain's CDR3 is CASSPDTDEQYF. The CDR3 coding sequence is TGTGCCAGCTCCCCGGACACTGACGAGCAGTACTTC.

This clone was seen more than once but under ten times. This rearrangement joins TRBV5-1 to TRBJ2-3; D remains unclear. This CDR3 is 14 amino acids long. The V end was cut by 1 base, the J end by 5 bases, with 11 bases between. Germline CDR1 SGHRS, CDR2 YFSETQ. CDR3 protein: CASSLSSRGDTQYF. CDR3 bases: TGCGCCAGCAGCTTGTCCTCTCGAGGAGATACGCAGTATTTT.

This clone occurred a few times. V is TRBV30 and J is TRBJ2-3, with D hard to call. Trimming stripped 0 bases from V and 2 bases from J, with 9 bases between. This CDR3 comprises 14 residues. Looked up from germline, CDR1 is GTSNPN and CDR2 is SVGIG (reference sequence). The CDR3 sequence: CAWSVVALTDTQYF. The CDR3 nucleotides read TGTGCCTGGAGTGTGGTGGCCCTCACAGATACGCAGTATTTT.

The V gene is TRBV30, the J gene TRBJ1-1, with 8 bases that match TRBD1. Losses at the gene ends were 4 bases for V and 6 bases for J; bases not matched to a gene: 7. Germline CDR1 and CDR2: GTSNPN and SVGIG (reference sequence). The CDR3 runs 13 residues. The CDR3 bases are TGTGCCTGGATTAAGGACAGGGTTGCTGAAGCTTTCTTT. Protein sequence: CAWIKDRVAEAFF.

This clone was found a few times. The chain combines TRBV19 with TRBJ2-2, with 7 bases identical to TRBD1. The germline V gene encodes CDR1 LNHDA and CDR2 SQIVND (reference sequence). CDR3 size: 14 residues. V lost 6 bases to trimming and J lost 5 bases; unmatched junction nucleotides: 6. The CDR3 coding sequence is TGTGCCAGTAGGGACAGGCCAGAGACCGGGGAGCTGTTTTTT. Translated, it gives CASRDRPETGELFF. Filled out from reference TRBV19 and TRBJ2-2, the complete variable domain reads DGGITQSPKYLFRKEGQNVTLSCEQNLNHDAMYWYRQDPGQGLRLIYYSQIVNDFQKGDIAEGYSVSREKKESFPLTVTSAQKNPTAFYLCASRDRPETGELFFGEGSRLTVL.

Worth noting for this clone: Other nucleotide sequences in the sample specify the same CDR3. The J gene is TRBJ1-2, the V gene TRBV18; maybe TRBD1 (5 bases). The CDR3 is made up of 13 amino acids. Germline V CDR1 and CDR2: KGHSH, LQKENI. Between the trimmed V and J ends, which lost 2 bases and 4 bases, there was a span of 8 bases. In DNA form, the CDR3 reads TGTGCCAGCTCACCAGACAGCGCCTATGGCTACACCTTC. This sequence encodes CASSPDSAYGYTF.

The rearrangement links TRBV7-9 to TRBJ2-7, with 8 bases matching TRBD1. This CDR3 spans 17 amino acids. V lost 6 bases to trimming and J lost 3 bases; unmatched junction nucleotides: 16. The germline gives CDR1 SEHNR, CDR2 FQNEAQ (reference sequence). The DNA for the CDR3 is TGTGCCAGCAGAGCCGCCCCGGGACAGGCTAAGAACTACGAGCAGTACTTC. Its translation is CASRAAPGQAKNYEQYF.

This clone was seen more than once but under ten times. This chain joins TRBV29-1 and TRBJ1-1; 9 bases agree with TRBD1. This CDR3 is 14 amino acids long. Trimming at V came to 5 bases and at J to 6 bases, leaving 10 bases not matched to a gene. CDR1 is SQVTM and CDR2 is ANQGSEA in the germline V gene. In DNA, the CDR3 is TGCAGCGTTAACCCGGGACAGGGTAGGGCTGAAGCTTTCTTT. Its translation is CSVNPGQGRAEAFF.

This clone was picked up a small number of times. The gene calls are TRBV29-1 and TRBJ1-1, with D possibly being TRBD1 (6 bases). The V gene's germline CDR1 is SQVTM and CDR2 ANQGSEA. Deletions cut 4 bases from V and 5 bases from J, with 11 bases between. CDR3 length: 12 residues. The CDR3 bases are TGCAGCGTTGCAGGGGATCGGACTGAAGCTTTCTTT. Amino acid sequence: CSVAGDRTEAFF.

This clone has only a few counts. The rearrangement links TRBV18 to TRBJ2-3; D is unclear. Germline lookup yields CDR1 KGHSH and CDR2 LQKENI. This CDR3 region has 14 residues. Trimming left V 3 bases short and J 5 bases short, with 12 bases between. CDR3 nucleotides: TGTGCCAGCTCACCCGCGTTAAACCTAGATACGCAGTATTTT. It yields the protein CASSPALNLDTQYF. The full variable domain, in which reference TRBV18 and TRBJ2-3 provide the parts outside the CDR3, is NAGVMQNPRHLVRRRGQEARLRCSPMKGHSHVYWYRQLPEEGLKFMVYLQKENIIDESGMPKERFSAEFPKEGPSILRIQQVVRGDSAAYFCASSPALNLDTQYFGPGTRLTVL.

This chain links TRBV28 with TRBJ2-3, with 9 bases that match TRBD2. The trim removed 6 bases at V and 2 bases at J, leaving 12 bases unmatched. Germline values: CDR1 MDHEN, CDR2 SYDVKM. The length of the CDR3 is 17 residues. CDR3 nucleotide sequence: TGTGCCAGCAGACCCCCGGCCTTAGCGGGGGACACAGATACGCAGTATTTT. Translation gives CASRPPALAGDTDTQYF.

The chain joins TRBV4-1 to TRBJ2-4; D possibly corresponds to TRBD1 (6 bases). Germline CDR1 MGHRA, CDR2 YSYEKL. CDR3 size: 17 residues. V was trimmed by 5 bases and J by 2 bases, leaving 19 bases between them. The CDR3 here is CASSGGRVGLPKNIQYF. The CDR3 DNA follows: TGCGCCAGCAGCGGGGGCCGGGTGGGATTGCCCAAAAACATTCAGTACTTC.

V gene TRBV7-2 combines with J gene TRBJ1-2; no reliable D call. CDR3 length equals 13 residues. Trimming pared 1 base from V and 5 bases from J, leaving 8 bases between. Germline lookup yields CDR1 SGHTA and CDR2 FQGNSA. The CDR3 DNA reads as TGTGCCAGCAGCTTAGGTTTAGCTTATGGCTACACCTTC. This gives the protein CASSLGLAYGYTF.

The table lists this clone with a count of one. The V and J genes are TRBV6-5 and TRBJ1-6; 9 bases align to TRBD1. Germline CDR1 reads MNHEY; CDR2 reads SVGAGI. V lost 2 bases, J lost 9 bases, and 2 bases stayed unmatched. The length of the CDR3 is 14 residues. For the CDR3, the DNA is TGTGCCAGCAGTTACGGGACAGGGACTTCACCCCTCCACTTT. Translating gives CASSYGTGTSPLHF.

The J gene is TRBJ1-2, the V gene TRBV7-2, with D possibly being TRBD1 (6 bases). Germline-derived CDR1 and CDR2 are SGHTA and FQGNSA. The CDR3 length is 14 residues. Trimming took 1 base from V and 2 from J, leaving 8 bases between them. The CDR3 loop reads CASSLEQGNYGYTF. CDR3 bases: TGTGCCAGCAGCTTAGAGCAGGGGAACTATGGCTACACCTTC.

This clone has just a few counts. The CDR3 coding sequence is TGCGCCAGCAGTCACAAAGGTGAAGTAGGGGGACGGACACCAACCTACGAGCAGTACTTC. Its translation is CASSHKGEVGGRTPTYEQYF. This chain uses TRBV23-1 with TRBJ2-7, with a tentative D call TRBD1 (6 bases). TRBV23-1 is reported as an ORF; its role is uncertain. V gave up 3 bases and J gave up 2 bases, with 29 bases separating them. This CDR3 is built from 20 residues.

The genes are TRBV2 and TRBJ1-5; D is possibly TRBD1 (6 bases). Trimming shortened V by 7 bases and J by 4 bases, and 8 bases separated the two germline ends. This CDR3 region has 12 residues. The V gene's germline CDR1 is SNHLY and CDR2 FYNNEI. The CDR3 DNA follows: TGTGCCAGCAACAGGGCAAATCAGCCCCAGCATTTT. Translation gives CASNRANQPQHF.

V and J are TRBV30 and TRBJ2-3, with D perhaps matching TRBD2 (5 bases). The length of the CDR3 is 12 residues. Trimming took off 4 bases at V and 12 bases at J, with 17 bases between the two ends. Per the germline V gene, CDR1 is GTSNPN and CDR2 is SVGIG (reference sequence). The chain's CDR3 is CAWTPDYLVQYF. The CDR3 nucleotides are TGTGCCTGGACCCCCGACTACCTCGTTCAGTATTTT.

This clone was found a few times. This chain links TRBV2 with TRBJ2-1, with D unclear. CDR3 length equals 15 residues. Germline loops: CDR1 SNHLY, CDR2 FYNNEI. Deletions cut 2 bases from V and 0 bases from J, with 8 bases between. In DNA form, the CDR3 reads TGTGCCAGCAGTGAACGCCGGAGCTCCTACAATGAGCAGTTCTTC. Its translation is CASSERRSSYNEQFF. The whole variable domain, filled in from reference TRBV2 and TRBJ2-1, reads EPEVTQTPSHQVTQMGQEVILRCVPISNHLYFYWYRQILGQKVEFLVSFYNNEISEKSEIFDDQFSVERPDGSNFTLKIRSTKLEDSAMYFCASSERRSSYNEQFFGPGTRLTVL.